The 24 T cell receptor beta chains below were found in one sample sequenced in a study of T-cell memory formation after mild COVID-19. TCRdb re-analysed the 5' RACE reads in MiXCR, keeping a single row per CDR3 protein. The sample yields roughly 52,000 distinct CDR3 sequences, more than 8% seen once. Sequencing used PBMCs or a T cell subset sorted from them (not recorded which). The receptors were sampled from a man between 18 and 29 years old who had mild COVID-19 (a few samples of this study predate the infection). Cell type and time point are not known.

This clonotype was detected many times. CDR3 sequence: CASRATVSTDTQYF. The CDR3 coding sequence is TGTGCCAGCAGGGCGACCGTTAGCACAGATACGCAGTATTTT. This chain connects TRBV7-2 to TRBJ2-3; D is unresolved. The CDR3 extends over 14 amino acids. Trimming pared 6 bases from V and 0 bases from J, leaving 10 bases between. Germline V gene lookup returns CDR1 SGHTA and CDR2 FQGNSA.

This clonotype was observed once. The chain has TRBV5-1 and TRBJ1-2; 7 bases match TRBD1. There are 14 residues in the CDR3. Per germline, CDR1 SGHRS and CDR2 YFSETQ. J lost 7 bases, V lost 0 bases, and 6 bases had no gene match. This CDR3 reads CASSLVPGTVGYTF. In DNA, the CDR3 is TGCGCCAGCAGCTTGGTACCCGGGACAGTTGGCTACACCTTC.

The chain employs TRBV19 and TRBJ2-1; 9 bases fit TRBD2. The germline gives CDR1 LNHDA, CDR2 SQIVND (reference sequence). This CDR3 is 15 amino acids long. J gave up 7 bases and V 2 bases, and 6 bases lay outside the gene matches. The CDR3 DNA reads as TGTGCCAGTAGTATAACGCGGGGGGGATTGAATGAGCAGTTCTTC. Residues: CASSITRGGLNEQFF.

This clonotype has a handful of counts. The junction differs from germline at one of its ends, possibly a read error. CDR3: CASSMWDRPRPIF. CDR3 coding DNA: TGTGCCAGCAGCATGTGGGACAGGCCCCGACCGATCTTC. The V gene is TRBV5-6, the J gene TRBJ2-5; TRBD1 matches 8 bases. The CDR3 sequence is 13 residues long. Germline V gene sequence: CDR1 SGHDT, CDR2 YYEEEE.

Ten or more counts support this clonotype. V and J are TRBV20-1 and TRBJ1-5; D is ambiguous. This CDR3 region has 14 residues. CDR1 is DFQATT and CDR2 is SNEGSKA in the germline V gene (reference sequence). Between the trimmed V and J ends, which lost 4 bases and 4 bases, there was a span of 14 bases. The CDR3 spells CSAILIGRNQPQHF. The CDR3 DNA sequence: TGCAGTGCTATCCTCATCGGGAGGAATCAGCCCCAGCATTTT.

By proportion, this clonotype is medium-sized. The V gene is TRBV5-1, the J gene TRBJ2-1; 8 bases agree with TRBD2. From germline, CDR1 is SGHRS and CDR2 YFSETQ. Germline trimming cut 1 base from V and 9 bases from J; bases unmatched to any gene: 12. This CDR3 has 16 amino acids. The CDR3 sequence is CASSLRSGGAVGEQFF. The CDR3 region has the DNA TGCGCCAGCAGCTTGAGGTCGGGGGGGGCCGTTGGTGAGCAGTTCTTC.

This clonotype showed up many times. The V and J genes are TRBV28 and TRBJ1-6; possibly TRBD1 for D (5 bases). V lost 6 bases and J lost 7, with 10 bases in between. Germline assignment: CDR1 MDHEN and CDR2 SYDVKM. The CDR3 length is 13 residues. This CDR3 is CASRREGNSPLHF. The CDR3, as DNA: TGTGCCAGCAGGAGAGAGGGGAATTCACCCCTCCACTTT.

V gene TRBV21-1 combines with J gene TRBJ2-7; the DNA was not used to check the table's D call, TRBD2. TRBV21-1 is noted as a pseudogene. This CDR3 has 15 residues. This chain's CDR3 is CASSTLGSSTYEQYF. For the CDR3, the DNA is TGTGCCAGCAGCACCCTCGGGTCCTCCACCTACGAGCAGTACTTC.

This clonotype was detected ten times or more. The V and J genes are TRBV7-9 and TRBJ2-5; D gene ambiguous. This CDR3 spans 13 amino acids. Germline assignment: CDR1 SEHNR and CDR2 FQNEAQ (reference sequence). V lost 1 base to trimming and J lost 1 base, with 4 bases between them. The CDR3 nucleotides are TGTGCCAGCAGCTTAGGCTTCCAAGAGACCCAGTACTTC. Protein sequence: CASSLGFQETQYF.

This clonotype was counted a few times. This sequence joins TRBV9 and TRBJ1-2; 7 bases match TRBD1. CDR1 is SGDLS and CDR2 is YYNGEE in the germline V gene. The CDR3 length is 13 residues. V lost 0 bases, J lost 6 bases, and 2 bases stayed unmatched. CDR3 in amino acids: CASSVGRGNGYTF. The DNA for the CDR3 is TGTGCCAGCAGCGTAGGCAGGGGGAATGGCTACACCTTC. Variable domain in full (rest from reference TRBV9 and TRBJ1-2): DSGVTQTPKHLITATGQRVTLRCSPRSGDLSVYWYQQSLDQGLQFLIQYYNGEERAKGNILERFSAQQFPDLHSELNLSSLELGDSALYFCASSVGRGNGYTFGSGTRLTVV.

This clonotype has more than one count but fewer than ten. The rearrangement links TRBV5-6 to TRBJ1-2; tentative D call: TRBD1 (5 bases). Germline CDR1 reads SGHDT; CDR2 reads YYEEEE. V lost 4 bases and J lost 3, with 16 bases in between. The length of the CDR3 is 15 residues. The DNA for the CDR3 is TGTGCCAGCAGCCGCTGGGGGGATAGGGACTATGGCTACACCTTC. It encodes CASSRWGDRDYGYTF.

This clonotype was found a few times. The chain recombines TRBV9 with TRBJ2-7; 7 nucleotides agree with TRBD2. With 0 bases clipped from V and 6 bases from J, the junction kept 6 bases outside the gene matches. Per germline, CDR1 SGDLS and CDR2 YYNGEE. The CDR3 sequence is 14 residues long. In nucleotides, the CDR3 is TGTGCCAGCAGCGTAGCGGGGGGTTTCGCCGAGCAGTACTTC. Translation: CASSVAGGFAEQYF.

This clonotype has a handful of counts. This chain uses TRBV7-2 with TRBJ2-7; tentative D call: TRBD2 (6 bases). CDR1 is SGHTA and CDR2 is FQGNSA in the germline V gene. This CDR3 region has 14 residues. Deletions cut 6 bases from V and 2 bases from J, with 14 bases between. CDR3 protein: CASSPGLKTYEQYF. CDR3 bases: TGTGCCAGCAGTCCGGGACTTAAAACCTACGAGCAGTACTTC.

Only a few counts were recorded for this clonotype. The chain has TRBV7-3 and TRBJ1-1; maybe TRBD1 (5 bases). The germline V gene has CDR1 SGHTA and CDR2 FQGTGA. The CDR3 totals 14 residues. V was cut by 2 bases and J by 0 bases, with 7 bases left in between. CDR3 region: CASSLGTVNTEAFF. CDR3 nucleotide sequence: TGTGCCAGCAGCTTAGGGACGGTGAACACTGAAGCTTTCTTT.

This clonotype was seen a few times. The chain joins TRBV27 to TRBJ2-3; 7 bases fit TRBD2. Germline CDR1 MNHEY, CDR2 SMNVEV (reference sequence). Trimming cost V 3 bases and J 4 bases; bases outside gene matches: 7. The CDR3 totals 15 residues. This CDR3 reads CASSFGGKPPDTQYF. The DNA of the CDR3 is TGTGCCAGCAGTTTCGGGGGGAAGCCCCCAGATACGCAGTATTTT.

J is TRBJ1-4 and V is TRBV12-3 or TRBV12-4, with D maybe TRBD1 (6 bases). There are 14 residues in the CDR3. V shed 6 bases and J shed 3 bases, with 11 bases lying between them. This CDR3 reads CASSSDRSNEKLFF. CDR3 in DNA: TGTGCCAGCAGCTCGGACAGATCTAATGAAAAACTGTTTTTT.

This chain connects TRBV5-5 to TRBJ2-4; D remains unclear. V shed 1 base and J shed 9 bases, with 8 bases lying between them. CDR1 and CDR2 from the germline V gene are SGHKS and YYEKEE (reference sequence). The CDR3 sequence is 12 residues long. The CDR3 is CASSLYGIIQYF. For the CDR3, the DNA is TGTGCCAGCAGCTTGTATGGGATCATTCAGTACTTC. Together with reference TRBV5-5 and TRBJ2-4, the CDR3 gives the full variable domain: DAGVTQSPTHLIKTRGQQVTLRCSPISGHKSVSWYQQVLGQGPQFIFQYYEKEERGRGNFPDRFSARQFPNYSSELNVNALLLGDSALYLCASSLYGIIQYFGAGTRLSVL.

The chain combines TRBV21-1 with TRBJ2-6. TRBV21-1 counts as a pseudogene. CDR3 length: 17 amino acids. CDR3 protein: CASPLVDRRSGANVLTF. The CDR3 coding sequence is TGTGCCAGCCCACTCGTTGACAGACGGTCTGGGGCCAACGTCCTGACTTTC.

The V and J genes are TRBV5-5 and TRBJ2-7, with D perhaps TRBD1 (6 bases). CDR1 and CDR2 (germline): SGHKS, YYEKEE (reference sequence). V lost 4 bases and J 6 bases, leaving 14 bases between the germline ends. This CDR3 has 13 residues. CDR3: CASSPFEGVEQYV. The CDR3 DNA reads TGTGCCAGCAGCCCGTTTGAGGGGGTCGAGCAGTACGTC.

In DNA form, the CDR3 reads TGTGCCAGCAGCTTAGGGAACACGAAGAGGACAGCCTTCTACAATGAGCAGTTCTTC. Protein: CASSLGNTKRTAFYNEQFF. The gene calls are TRBV7-9 and TRBJ2-1, with D maybe TRBD1 (6 bases). This CDR3 contains 19 residues. Germline values: CDR1 SEHNR, CDR2 FQNEAQ (reference sequence). The V and J ends lost 1 base and 3 bases respectively, with 22 bases between them.

Only a few counts were recorded for this clonotype. J is TRBJ2-3 and V is TRBV20-1; 9 bases are shared with TRBD2. Germline trimming cut 1 base from V and 4 bases from J; bases unmatched to any gene: 6. The CDR3 sequence is 15 residues long. Per germline, CDR1 DFQATT and CDR2 SNEGSKA (reference sequence). This chain's CDR3 is CSARVPSGVADTQYF. The CDR3 nucleotides are TGCAGTGCTAGAGTGCCTAGCGGGGTCGCAGATACGCAGTATTTT.

This clonotype was seen only a few times. The chain combines TRBV7-9 with TRBJ1-1, with unresolved D. V shed 3 bases and J shed 0 bases, with 11 bases lying between them. The germline CDR1 and CDR2 sequences are SEHNR and FQNEAQ (reference sequence). The CDR3 has 15 residues. CDR3: CASSFKRMMNTEAFF. The CDR3 DNA reads TGTGCCAGCAGCTTTAAACGGATGATGAACACTGAAGCTTTCTTT. The whole variable domain, filled in from reference TRBV7-9 and TRBJ1-1, reads DTGVSQNPRHKITKRGQNVTFRCDPISEHNRLYWYRQTLGQGPEFLTYFQNEAQLEKSRLLSDRFSAERPKGSFSTLEIQRTEQGDSAMYLCASSFKRMMNTEAFFGQGTRLTVV.

By share, this clonotype counts as medium-sized. DNA of the CDR3: TGCGCCAGCAGCGCCGACCCGACCTCCGGGTTAAGCTATGGCTACACCTTC. Protein sequence: CASSADPTSGLSYGYTF. The chain links TRBV5-1 to TRBJ1-2, with D hard to call. This CDR3 is 17 amino acids long. Germline lookup yields CDR1 SGHRS and CDR2 YFSETQ. The V gene lost 4 bases and the J gene lost 4 bases, with 23 bases spanning the gap.

This chain joins TRBV7-9 and TRBJ1-4; 12 bases line up with TRBD1. Germline CDR1 and CDR2: SEHNR and FQNEAQ (reference sequence). Trimming removed 4 bases from V and 14 bases from J; junction bases left unmatched: 11. CDR3 size: 15 residues. The CDR3 DNA reads as TGTGCCAGCAGCTCCACGCGGGACAGGGGGCTGGGGCTGTTTTTT. Residues: CASSSTRDRGLGLFF. Supplemented by reference TRBV7-9 and TRBJ1-4, the full variable domain reads DTGVSQNPRHKITKRGQNVTFRCDPISEHNRLYWYRQTLGQGPEFLTYFQNEAQLEKSRLLSDRFSAERPKGSFSTLEIQRTEQGDSAMYLCASSSTRDRGLGLFFGSGTQLSVL.